These T cell receptor beta chains were read from a single sample in a study of blood T cells in healthy people across ages. TCRdb redid the calling of the 5' RACE reads with MiXCR, one entry per CDR3 protein. The table shows around 1.7 million distinct CDR3 sequences, with approximately 28% occurring only once. The sequenced material came from blood. Every receptor here comes from a woman in her twenties or thirties in good health. Both conserved end residues are part of each CDR3. The D gene is left open where the match is weak. Clone size appears in some rows only: once, few, many, or a class for an expanded clone.

few TRBJ1-6 TRBV7-9 NA TGTGCCAGCAGCTTAATGGGGAGCGGGAACTCACCCCTCCACTTT CASSLMGSGNSPLHF
few TRBJ2-5 TRBV5-6 NA TGTGCCAGCAGGTCGGACGGGTGGGAGACCCAGTACTTC CASRSDGWETQYF
NA TRBJ1-1 TRBV4-1 TRBD1 TGCGCCAGCAGCCAAGATGGGACAGGTAAAAACACTGAAGCTTTCTTT CASSQDGTGKNTEAFF
NA TRBJ2-7 TRBV7-9 TRBD1 TGTGCCAGCAGCCGTACAGGGGCACCCTACGAGCAGTACTTC CASSRTGAPYEQYF
NA TRBJ2-2 TRBV7-2 NA TGTGCCAGCAGCTTAGGCCAGCTACCGGGTACCGGGGAGCTGTTTTTT CASSLGQLPGTGELFF
many TRBJ2-4 TRBV29-1 NA TGCAGCGTTCGGACGCCTGGAAACATTCAGTACTTC CSVRTPGNIQYF
NA TRBJ2-7 TRBV28 TRBD1 TGTGCCAACAGCCAAGAGTGGGGGACAGGGAGCTACGAGCAGTACTTC CANSQEWGTGSYEQYF
many TRBJ2-7 TRBV2 NA TGTGCCAGCAGTGACCACGTCGTAGGAAGGAACGAGCAGTACTTC CASSDHVVGRNEQYF
NA TRBJ2-4 TRBV21-1 NA TGTGCCAGCAGTCGGACGGAACTAGTCAAAAACATTCAGTACTTC CASSRTELVKNIQYF
NA TRBJ1-2 TRBV3-1 NA TGTGCCAGCAGCCAAGTCCTGGGAGGGGGCTACACCTTC CASSQVLGGGYTF
NA TRBJ1-1 TRBV7-9 NA TGTGCCAGCAGCCCCCGGGAGGGGGTAGGCACTGAAGCTTTCTTT CASSPREGVGTEAFF
NA TRBJ2-7 TRBV20-1 TRBD2 TGCAGTGCTACTAGCGGAGGAGGATCCTACGAGCAGTACTTC CSATSGGGSYEQYF
NA TRBJ2-5 TRBV5-1 TRBD2 TGCGCCGGCAGCTCCGGGACTAGCGGTAGAGAGACCCAGTACTTC CAGSSGTSGRETQYF